This TCR beta chain was obtained from a study of T cell changes during pregnancy in multiple sclerosis (dated by TCRdb to the late 2010s). The study in broad terms: The study looked at changes in the T cell repertoire across pregnancy in women with multiple sclerosis.

The germline V gene supplies CDR1 SNHLY and CDR2 FYNNEI. Including cysteine and phenylalanine, the CDR3 has 14 amino acids. This entry keeps only the CDR3 DNA: 42 bases, framed from base 1. V ends up 7 bases short and J 1 base short, with an unmatched junction base count of 4. The method was the immunoSEQ multiplex PCR assay. This immuneACCESS table, as held by TCRdb, lists in-frame sequences with V and J called but not all clones. Of the missing ones, under half trace to an unresolved V gene in checked studies; the others have no known cause. The sample data list around 78,000 clones, and roughly 89% of these were observed just once. The ten largest clones capture approximately 0.71% of the sample. Details on this clone: This clone's antigen is unknown. Per-base quality was not reported, and no clone a single base away is much larger than it.

The V and J genes are TRBV2 and TRBJ1-5; 7 central nucleotides agree with TRBD1. The sequencing used peripheral blood, collected in the third trimester of pregnancy. The receptor's source is a female donor in good health, enrolled as a control in a pregnancy study. The CDR3 reads CASNTGASNQPQHF. The DNA sequence is as follows: TGTGCCAGCAACACAGGGGCGAGCAATCAGCCCCAGCATTTT.